What follows are 13 T cell receptor beta chains derived from one specimen sequenced in a study of T cells after yellow fever vaccination. One entry per CDR3 protein results from TCRdb running MiXCR on the 5' RACE reads. The sample includes about 170,000 distinct CDR3 sequences, approximately 6% seen only once; the top ten take 2.5% to 3.5%. The sample was CD4+ T cells sorted from PBMCs, taken on the day of the first yellow fever vaccination. These TCRs come from a man between 18 and 35 years old who received the YFV17D yellow fever vaccine.

The chain has TRBV24-1 and TRBJ1-2; no reliable D call. V dropped 4 bases and J dropped 8 bases, with 13 bases sitting between them. The length of the CDR3 is 13 residues. Germline values: CDR1 KGHDR, CDR2 SFDVKD. CDR3 bases: TGTGCCACCAGTGACGACTCGCGTAAGGGCTACACCTTC. This gives the protein CATSDDSRKGYTF.

This clonotype has just a few counts. The J gene is TRBJ2-7, the V gene TRBV6-1; 10 bases are shared with TRBD1. The trim removed 8 bases at V and 2 bases at J, leaving 6 bases unmatched. This CDR3 spans 14 amino acids. Germline V gene sequence: CDR1 MNHNS, CDR2 SASEGT. CDR3 sequence: CASRRDRGAYEQYV. The CDR3 nucleotides read TGTGCCAGCCGCCGGGACAGGGGTGCCTACGAGCAGTACGTC.

This clonotype has at least ten counts. The chain employs TRBV9 and TRBJ2-3; TRBD1 aligns across 8 bases. The V segment lost 0 bases and the J segment 0 bases; nucleotides outside the gene matches: 6. CDR3 length equals 17 residues. Germline CDR1 and CDR2: SGDLS and YYNGEE. CDR3 protein: CASSVGPTGASTDTQYF. CDR3 DNA: TGTGCCAGCAGCGTAGGGCCGACAGGGGCAAGCACAGATACGCAGTATTTT.

This clonotype was counted at least ten times. The chain joins TRBV3-1 to TRBJ2-1; 8 bases are shared with TRBD2. Germline CDR1 LGHDT, CDR2 YNNKEL (reference sequence). After removal of 4 bases from V and 10 bases from J, the junction contained 6 bases not matched to a gene. This CDR3 spans 13 amino acids. This CDR3 reads CASSPRERGEQFF. The CDR3 DNA reads as TGTGCCAGCAGCCCCCGAGAGCGGGGGGAGCAGTTCTTC.

The rearrangement joins TRBV20-1 to TRBJ1-2; D is ambiguous. The germline V gene has CDR1 DFQATT and CDR2 SNEGSKA (reference sequence). This CDR3 spans 14 amino acids. V was shortened by 3 bases and J by 4 bases, with 15 bases between the two germline ends. CDR3 region: CSARVSPGRYGYTF. The CDR3, as DNA: TGCAGTGCTAGGGTGTCCCCCGGCCGCTATGGCTACACCTTC.

This clonotype was counted ten times or more. The rearrangement uses TRBV5-1 and TRBJ2-1, with 9 nucleotides matching TRBD1. With V trimmed by 3 bases and J by 6 bases, 4 bases remained unmatched. This CDR3 is built from 14 residues. Germline assignment: CDR1 SGHRS and CDR2 YFSETQ. CDR3 protein: CASSSQGASNEQFF. CDR3 nucleotide sequence: TGCGCCAGCAGCTCACAGGGGGCATCCAATGAGCAGTTCTTC.

In its sample, this clonotype was seen many times. This chain connects TRBV6-2 or TRBV6-3 to TRBJ1-2; D is possibly TRBD1 (5 bases). The ends were cut back, 3 bases at V and 5 bases at J, with 16 bases in the middle. Germline V lookup: CDR1 MNHEY, CDR2 SVGEGT. This CDR3 is built from 15 residues. CDR3 residues: CASSYNQGPRYGYTF. The CDR3 DNA sequence: TGTGCCAGCAGTTATAACCAGGGACCGCGTTATGGCTACACCTTC.

The genes are TRBV4-3 and TRBJ2-5, with 7 bases fitting TRBD2. The V segment lost 5 bases and the J segment 3 bases; nucleotides outside the gene matches: 6. CDR3 length: 14 residues. Per the germline V gene, CDR1 is LGHNA and CDR2 is YSLEER. In DNA form, the CDR3 reads TGCGCCAGCAGCGCGGCGGGGGTTGAAGAGACCCAGTACTTC. Protein sequence: CASSAAGVEETQYF.

In this sample, this clonotype turned up many times. V is TRBV5-1 and J is TRBJ2-2; no clear D. There are 12 residues in the CDR3. CDR1 and CDR2 from the germline V gene are SGHRS and YFSETQ. V was pared by 0 bases and J by 6 bases, with 3 bases between. CDR3 DNA sequence: TGCGCCAGCAGCTTGGAGGCCGGGGAGCTGTTTTTT. Protein sequence: CASSLEAGELFF.

This clonotype was counted only a few times. The CDR3 loop is CASSLTAIDTEAFF. The CDR3 nucleotides are TGCGCCAGCAGCTTGACAGCGATTGACACTGAAGCTTTCTTT. The gene calls are TRBV5-1 and TRBJ1-1; D unresolved. Germline assignment: CDR1 SGHRS and CDR2 YFSETQ. Trimming removed 1 base at V and 3 bases at J, with 10 bases between. CDR3 length equals 14 residues.

The chain recombines TRBV7-2 with TRBJ1-6; the D is unclear. The CDR3 contains 12 residues. In germline, CDR1 is SGHTA, CDR2 FQGNSA. The germline V and J ends were trimmed by 8 bases and 9 bases, with 11 bases remaining between them. CDR3 DNA: TGTGCCAGCTCCCCGGACCGTTCACCCCTCCACTTT. As protein: CASSPDRSPLHF.

V and J are TRBV5-4 and TRBJ2-7; 8 bases map to TRBD1. Germline CDR1 and CDR2: SGHNT and YYREEE (reference sequence). V was clipped by 1 base and J by 6 bases; unmatched bases: 3. This CDR3 spans 13 amino acids. CDR3 region: CASSLKTGVEQYF. DNA of the CDR3: TGTGCCAGCAGCTTGAAGACAGGGGTCGAGCAGTACTTC.

The J gene is TRBJ1-2, the V gene TRBV7-8, with 10 bases matching TRBD1. The V and J ends lost 0 bases and 8 bases, in that order; junction bases with no gene match: 6. The CDR3 is 15 amino acids. Looked up from germline, CDR1 is SGHVS and CDR2 is FQNEAQ. In nucleotides, the CDR3 is TGTGCCAGCAGCTTAGCGGGGACAGGGGCAGGCGGCTACACCTTC. Protein product: CASSLAGTGAGGYTF.